These 21 T cell receptor beta chains were all obtained from the same sample, sequenced in a study of CD8 T cells in ankylosing spondylitis. Study-wide results and limits: Blood of patients with ankylosing spondylitis appeared to be characterized by a TCR beta motif of eight highly homologous variants.

For these receptors, no antigen is known. A single record per CDR3 protein comes from TCRdb applying MiXCR to the 5' RACE reads. The sample has fewer than 550,000 distinct CDR3 sequences, over 4% seen once. The sample was blood, either unsorted or a sorted T cell fraction (not recorded which). The receptors stem from a male donor with ankylosing spondylitis.

This clonotype occurred many times. The chain is built from TRBV5-1 and TRBJ2-2; D is undetermined. This CDR3 has 13 amino acids. CDR1 is SGHRS and CDR2 is YFSETQ in the germline V gene. Deletions cut 0 bases from V and 6 bases from J, with 6 bases between. CDR3 DNA sequence: TGCGCCAGCAGCTTGGGACAACCCGGGGAGCTGTTTTTT. Residues: CASSLGQPGELFF. The whole variable domain, filled in from reference TRBV5-1 and TRBJ2-2, reads KAGVTQTPRYLIKTRGQQVTLSCSPISGHRSVSWYQQTPGQGLQFLFEYFSETQRNKGNFPGRFSGRQFSNSRSEMNVSTLELGDSALYLCASSLGQPGELFFGEGSRLTVL.

This clonotype has at least ten counts. The V and J genes are TRBV20-1 and TRBJ2-1; 10 nucleotides match TRBD2. Losses at the gene ends were 6 bases for V and 9 bases for J; bases not matched to a gene: 11. Germline CDR1 and CDR2: DFQATT and SNEGSKA (reference sequence). CDR3 length: 14 amino acids. The CDR3 DNA reads as TGCAGTGCAAGGCCTAGCGGGAGACCCGGTGAGCAGTTCTTC. Translation gives CSARPSGRPGEQFF.

This clonotype was seen repeatedly, ten times or more. The genes are TRBV4-2 and TRBJ2-2; D is uncertain. The germline CDR1 and CDR2 sequences are LGHNA and YNFKEQ. CDR3 length: 11 amino acids. With 1 base removed from V and 6 bases from J, the gap between germline ends came to 0 bases. CDR3 region: CASSQAGELFF. In nucleotides, the CDR3 is TGTGCCAGCAGCCAAGCCGGGGAGCTGTTTTTT.

Ten or more counts support this clonotype. The J gene is TRBJ1-1, the V gene TRBV20-1; no definite D call. This CDR3 has 14 residues. The germline CDR1 and CDR2 sequences are DFQATT and SNEGSKA (reference sequence). Trimming took off 3 bases at V and 1 base at J, with 12 bases between the two ends. CDR3 protein: CSARLGSGNTEAFF. In DNA, the CDR3 is TGCAGTGCTAGGTTAGGCTCAGGGAACACTGAAGCTTTCTTT.

This clonotype was seen repeatedly, ten times or more. The gene calls are TRBV7-8 and TRBJ1-1; no definite D call. CDR1 is SGHVS, CDR2 FQNEAQ, per germline. This CDR3 spans 15 amino acids. V was cut by 1 base and J by 0 bases, with 9 bases left in between. The CDR3 loop is CASSLVGDMNTEAFF. The CDR3 nucleotides are TGTGCCAGCAGCTTAGTCGGCGACATGAACACTGAAGCTTTCTTT.

This chain links TRBV4-3 with TRBJ2-7, with 7 nucleotides matching TRBD2. J lost 5 bases, V lost 4 bases, and 11 bases had no gene match. CDR1 is LGHNA and CDR2 is YSLEER in the germline V gene. CDR3 size: 15 residues. The CDR3 DNA follows: TGCGCCAGCAGCCCTCGGGGAGGGAGTCAAAACGAGCAGTACTTC. It specifies CASSPRGGSQNEQYF.

This chain connects TRBV6-2 or TRBV6-3 to TRBJ1-1, with D possibly TRBD1 on 5 matching bases. V gave up 1 base and J gave up 0 bases, with 9 bases separating them. The CDR3 contains 15 residues. CDR1 and CDR2 (germline): MNHEY, SVGEGT. Here the CDR3 reads CASSYLGVLNTEAFF. The CDR3 DNA sequence: TGTGCCAGCAGTTACTTGGGGGTTCTGAACACTGAAGCTTTCTTT.

This clonotype was observed at least ten times. The rearrangement links TRBV28 to TRBJ2-7; TRBD1 might be the D (5 bases). CDR3 length: 13 amino acids. Germline V gives CDR1 MDHEN, CDR2 SYDVKM. With 6 bases removed from V and 3 bases from J, the gap between germline ends came to 12 bases. CDR3 amino acids: CASSNSDSYEQYF. CDR3 DNA: TGTGCCAGCAGCAATTCCGACAGCTACGAGCAGTACTTC.

This clonotype was seen ten or more times. The V and J genes are TRBV4-2 and TRBJ2-3, with 12 bases identical to TRBD2. The length of the CDR3 is 20 residues. Looked up from germline, CDR1 is LGHNA and CDR2 is YNFKEQ. With 4 bases clipped from V and 3 bases from J, the junction kept 17 bases outside the gene matches. The CDR3: CASSLWRTSGVAERTDTQYF. As DNA, the CDR3 is TGTGCCAGCAGCCTATGGCGGACTAGCGGGGTAGCAGAAAGAACAGATACGCAGTATTTT.

About this clonotype itself: A read error may explain this, as a much larger clone is one base away. The chain combines TRBV12-3 or TRBV12-4 with TRBJ2-1; D call uncertain. This CDR3 spans 14 amino acids. With 1 base removed from V and 8 bases from J, the gap between germline ends came to 12 bases. CDR3 residues: CASSLETDYDEQFF. DNA of the CDR3: TGTGCCAGCAGTTTAGAGACCGATTACGATGAGCAGTTCTTC.

This clonotype appeared a few times. The rearrangement uses TRBV4-3 and TRBJ1-1, with D possibly TRBD1 on 5 matching bases. The germline CDR1 and CDR2 sequences are LGHNA and YSLEER. The CDR3 covers 17 residues. Between the trimmed V and J ends, which lost 4 bases and 1 base, there was a span of 19 bases. CDR3 DNA: TGCGCCAGCAGCCGATACCCCGGGGCTATGTGGAACACTGAAGCTTTCTTT. Translated: CASSRYPGAMWNTEAFF.

This clonotype was observed many times. V is TRBV20-1 and J is TRBJ2-3; D unresolved. Germline CDR1 and CDR2: DFQATT and SNEGSKA (reference sequence). The CDR3 contains 11 residues. Trimming removed 5 bases at V and 5 bases at J, with 8 bases between. CDR3 amino acids: CSAELVDTQYF. CDR3 bases: TGCAGTGCTGAATTAGTAGATACGCAGTATTTT.

This clonotype was seen at least ten times. The genes are TRBV10-3 and TRBJ1-1; perhaps TRBD1 as D (6 bases). The V end lost 1 base, the J end lost 0 bases, and 12 bases lay between the germline ends. CDR1 ENHRY and CDR2 SYGVKD come from the germline V gene. CDR3 size: 16 residues. The chain's CDR3 is CAISEYGQTLNTEAFF. Here the CDR3 DNA reads TGTGCCATCAGTGAGTATGGACAGACCTTGAACACTGAAGCTTTCTTT.

In its sample, this clonotype was seen many times. The V call is TRBV24-1, the J call TRBJ2-5; no firm D call. The germline V gene encodes CDR1 KGHDR and CDR2 SFDVKD. The V end lost 3 bases, the J end lost 1 base, and 8 bases lay between the germline ends. The CDR3 contains 14 residues. The CDR3 DNA reads TGTGCCACCAGTGATGTAGGAACCCAAGAGACCCAGTACTTC. This sequence encodes CATSDVGTQETQYF.

The table lists this clonotype with a few counts. V usage is TRBV14 and J usage is TRBJ2-1; D gene uncertain. The CDR3 loop spans 15 amino acids. Trimming left V 3 bases short and J 4 bases short, with 13 bases between. Germline V gene lookup returns CDR1 SGHDN and CDR2 FVKESK. The CDR3 DNA is TGTGCCAGCAGCCATCGGATAAAGGGTTACAATGAGCAGTTCTTC. It translates to CASSHRIKGYNEQFF.

This clonotype was found many times. The chain employs TRBV28 and TRBJ2-2, with a tentative D call TRBD2 (5 bases). The CDR3 is made up of 19 amino acids. Germline assignment: CDR1 MDHEN and CDR2 SYDVKM. V was cut by 5 bases and J by 1 base, with 23 bases left in between. The CDR3 is CASSPQVGRARGNTGELFF. Written as DNA, the CDR3 is TGTGCCAGCAGTCCCCAAGTCGGGCGGGCTCGAGGGAACACCGGGGAGCTGTTTTTT.

Many counts were recorded for this clonotype. The chain recombines TRBV10-3 with TRBJ1-1; D is unclear. The V gene's germline CDR1 is ENHRY and CDR2 SYGVKD. V lost 8 bases, J lost 3 bases, and 13 bases lay in between. The CDR3 is 13 amino acids. DNA for the CDR3: TGTGCCATCCTAAGGGCCCGGGACACTGAAGCTTTCTTT. Residues: CAILRARDTEAFF.

Many counts were recorded for this clonotype. The rearrangement links TRBV7-2 to TRBJ2-3, with 11 bases identical to TRBD2. J was trimmed by 0 bases and V by 1 base; bases with no gene match: 3. The germline gives CDR1 SGHTA, CDR2 FQGNSA. The CDR3 extends over 17 amino acids. The CDR3 protein is CASSLVAGGASTDTQYF. The CDR3 region has the DNA TGTGCCAGCAGCTTAGTAGCGGGGGGGGCTAGCACAGATACGCAGTATTTT.

This clonotype was counted at least ten times. The V and J genes are TRBV6-5 and TRBJ1-1; D is ambiguous. Germline CDR1 reads MNHEY; CDR2 reads SVGAGI. Trimming took off 5 bases at V and 1 base at J, with 5 bases between the two ends. The CDR3 sequence is 12 residues long. CDR3 nucleotide sequence: TGTGCCAGCAGTAACTGGAACACTGAAGCTTTCTTT. It is translated as CASSNWNTEAFF.

This clonotype was counted at least ten times. V is TRBV7-9 and J is TRBJ1-3; possibly TRBD1 for D (5 bases). This CDR3 region has 13 residues. Trimming took 2 bases from V and 16 from J, leaving 18 bases between them. CDR1 is SEHNR, CDR2 FQNEAQ, per germline (reference sequence). The CDR3 DNA reads TGTGCCAGCAGCTTATCCCGGAGGACTGGGGGGTATTTT. Translation: CASSLSRRTGGYF. The full variable domain, with the rest looked up from reference TRBV7-9 and TRBJ1-3, is DTGVSQNPRHKITKRGQNVTFRCDPISEHNRLYWYRQTLGQGPEFLTYFQNEAQLEKSRLLSDRFSAERPKGSFSTLEIQRTEQGDSAMYLCASSLSRRTGGYFGEGSWLTVV.

This clonotype was detected ten times or more. The rearrangement joins TRBV4-3 to TRBJ1-1; 8 bases fit TRBD1. V lost 4 bases, J lost 5 bases, and 6 bases stayed unmatched. This CDR3 contains 14 residues. Germline values: CDR1 LGHNA, CDR2 YSLEER. The CDR3 sequence is CASSRTGGTTEAFF. For the CDR3, the DNA is TGCGCCAGCAGCCGCACAGGGGGTACGACTGAAGCTTTCTTT.